Each of the 20 T cell receptor beta chains below was sequenced from the same sample in a study of vaccination and CD4 T cells after COVID-19. No antigens are known for them. Cultured CD4+ T cell DNA was sequenced using the Oncomine TCR Beta short-read assay. TCRdb reanalysed the PCR reads using MiXCR and keeps one entry per CDR3 protein. The profile shows 20,000 to 25,000 distinct CDR3 sequences, approximately 29% of them singletons. This sample's time point: late sampling 161 to 241 days after vaccination in three convalescent patients. The sample's treatment: roughly ten-day PBMC culture with coronavirus spike peptide pools or control peptides (ViraFEST assay). The material was CD4+ T cells from blood, cultured in vitro, obtained about 7 months after SARS-CoV-2 vaccination. The source of these receptors is a human donor who had recovered from COVID-19.

The chain recombines TRBV6-4 with TRBJ2-7, with TRBD1 matching over 10 bases. The CDR3 is 14 residues long. V lost 8 bases, J lost 3 bases, and 7 bases stayed unmatched. The germline gives CDR1 MRHNA, CDR2 SNTAGT. The CDR3 DNA reads TGTGCCAGCGACTGCGGGACAGGGGTCTACGAGCAGTACTTC. Encoded protein: CASDCGTGVYEQYF.

The genes are TRBV6-2 or TRBV6-3 and TRBJ2-3; perhaps TRBD2 as D (6 bases). Per germline, CDR1 MNHEY and CDR2 SVGEGT. There are 14 residues in the CDR3. V was clipped by 6 bases and J by 2 bases, with 12 bases between them. The DNA for the CDR3 is TGTGCCAGCAGCGGGCGACTAGACACAGATACGCAGTATTTT. It is translated as CASSGRLDTDTQYF.

This clonotype occurred a few times. The DNA of the CDR3 is TGTGCCAGCAGTGAGGTGGTTAGCACTGAAGCTTTCTTT. Its translation is CASSEVVSTEAFF. The gene calls are TRBV6-1 and TRBJ1-1; D not certain. The V end lost 3 bases, the J end lost 4 bases, and 9 bases lay between the germline ends. This CDR3 comprises 13 residues. The germline V gene encodes CDR1 MNHNS and CDR2 SASEGT.

Note on this clonotype: Since no conserved phenylalanine or tryptophan closes the CDR3, a read error is the likely cause. The genes are TRBV20-1 and TRBJ2-5, with 8 nucleotides matching TRBD2. CDR1 is DFQATT, CDR2 SNEGSKA, per germline (reference sequence). Trimming at V came to 3 bases and at J to 5 bases, leaving 5 bases not matched to a gene. CDR3 length: 13 residues. The CDR3 sequence is CSASGRGGETQYS. CDR3 DNA: TGCAGTGCTAGCGGGAGGGGTGGGGAGACCCAGTACTCC.

The chain couples TRBV7-3 to TRBJ2-2; D uncertain. The germline V gene encodes CDR1 SGHTA and CDR2 FQGTGA. The length of the CDR3 is 14 residues. Trimming pared 8 bases from V and 0 bases from J, leaving 10 bases between. This chain's CDR3 is CASARGTNTGELFF. The CDR3, as DNA: TGTGCCAGCGCAAGAGGAACGAACACCGGGGAGCTGTTTTTT.

The genes are TRBV5-1 and TRBJ2-5, with D perhaps assigned TRBD1 or TRBD2 (5 bases each). V lost 0 bases and J 1 base, leaving 10 bases between the germline ends. Germline V gene data show CDR1 as SGHRS and CDR2 as YFSETQ. This CDR3 is 15 amino acids long. The CDR3 here is CASSLAGTGQETQYF. The CDR3, as DNA: TGCGCCAGCAGCTTGGCCGGGACGGGCCAAGAGACCCAGTACTTC.

The gene calls are TRBV6-2 or TRBV6-3 and TRBJ2-1, with TRBD2 as a possible D gene (6 bases). Germline CDR1 is MNHEY and CDR2 is SVGEGT. V dropped 0 bases and J dropped 9 bases, with 21 bases sitting between them. The CDR3 totals 17 residues. CDR3 sequence: CASSYSIPGLSWSEQFF. CDR3 coding DNA: TGTGCCAGCAGTTACTCGATTCCGGGACTCTCTTGGAGTGAGCAGTTCTTC.

The chain employs TRBV10-3 and TRBJ2-5, with unresolved D. From germline, CDR1 is ENHRY and CDR2 SYGVKD. This CDR3 contains 12 residues. Trimming left V 3 bases short and J 4 bases short, with 6 bases between. DNA for the CDR3: TGTGCCATCAGTGATCTTGGAGAGACCCAGTACTTC. Translating it yields CAISDLGETQYF.

The rearrangement links TRBV20-1 to TRBJ1-1; no reliable D call. This CDR3 spans 11 amino acids. Per germline, CDR1 DFQATT and CDR2 SNEGSKA (reference sequence). Trimming left V 6 bases short and J 0 bases short, with 5 bases between. The chain's CDR3 is CSAALNTEAFF. The CDR3 DNA is TGCAGTGCAGCCCTGAACACTGAAGCTTTCTTT.

This clonotype was found a few times. V is TRBV6-1 and J is TRBJ2-7, with a tentative D call TRBD1 (5 bases). V shed 6 bases and J shed 0 bases, with 15 bases lying between them. Per the germline V gene, CDR1 is MNHNS and CDR2 is SASEGT. The CDR3 sequence is 15 residues long. The CDR3: CASSHRQRSSYEQYF. The CDR3 bases are TGTGCCAGCAGCCATAGACAGAGAAGCTCCTACGAGCAGTACTTC.

This chain links TRBV11-2 with TRBJ2-3; 8 bases align to TRBD2. The CDR3 consists of 16 residues. Per the germline V gene, CDR1 is SGHAT and CDR2 is FQNNGV. With V trimmed by 4 bases and J by 12 bases, 18 bases remained unmatched. The CDR3 coding sequence is TGTGCCAGCAGCTCCCCCACCGGACTAGCCGTCCTCCGTCAGTATTTT. Amino acid sequence: CASSSPTGLAVLRQYF.

The chain links TRBV7-9 to TRBJ2-5; TRBD2 matches 10 bases. From germline, CDR1 is SEHNR and CDR2 FQNEAQ (reference sequence). The CDR3 spans 15 residues. V trimming: 6 bases; J trimming: 4 bases; junction bases outside the gene matches: 8. CDR3 in amino acids: CASSNGAGGRETQYF. Written as DNA, the CDR3 is TGTGCCAGCAGTAATGGAGCGGGGGGGAGAGAGACCCAGTACTTC. The whole variable domain, remainder taken from reference TRBV7-9 and TRBJ2-5, is DTGVSQNPRHKITKRGQNVTFRCDPISEHNRLYWYRQTLGQGPEFLTYFQNEAQLEKSRLLSDRFSAERPKGSFSTLEIQRTEQGDSAMYLCASSNGAGGRETQYFGPGTRLLVL.

This clonotype turned up a few times. The chain employs TRBV15 and TRBJ2-3; D ambiguous. Germline values: CDR1 LNHNV, CDR2 YYDKDF (reference sequence). The CDR3 consists of 14 residues. Between the trimmed V and J ends, which lost 0 bases and 5 bases, there was a span of 9 bases. This CDR3 is CATSRDTGKDTQYF. The DNA for the CDR3 is TGTGCCACCAGCAGAGATACTGGAAAAGATACGCAGTATTTT.

This clonotype is classed as medium-sized. The V and J genes are TRBV7-2 and TRBJ2-5, with D possibly being TRBD1 or TRBD2 (6 bases each). V lost 1 base to trimming and J lost 5 bases, with 17 bases between them. This CDR3 is 16 amino acids long. The germline gives CDR1 SGHTA, CDR2 FQGNSA. In DNA, the CDR3 is TGTGCCAGCAGCTTAGAAGGGACTCATAGGGGGGAGACCCAGTACTTC. Translation gives CASSLEGTHRGETQYF.

In this sample, this clonotype turned up a few times. This CDR3 is CASSAGSYEQYF. The CDR3 DNA reads TGTGCCAGTAGTGCCGGTTCCTACGAGCAGTACTTC. The V gene is TRBV19, the J gene TRBJ2-7; D ambiguous. V lost 5 bases, J lost 1 base, and 6 bases lay in between. Per germline, CDR1 LNHDA and CDR2 SQIVND (reference sequence). The CDR3 is made up of 12 amino acids.

There are a few counts of this clonotype. This sequence joins TRBV20-1 and TRBJ2-3; maybe TRBD2 (6 bases). This CDR3 is 15 amino acids long. Trimming pared 3 bases from V and 6 bases from J, leaving 19 bases between. The germline V gene has CDR1 DFQATT and CDR2 SNEGSKA (reference sequence). This CDR3 is CSARSLTRGWDTQYF. The CDR3 DNA is TGCAGTGCTAGGAGCCTGACTCGGGGGTGGGATACGCAGTATTTT.

V and J are TRBV20-1 and TRBJ2-3; TRBD2 matches 11 bases. V was pared by 3 bases and J by 3 bases, with 2 bases of the junction left unmatched. CDR3 size: 14 residues. The germline gives CDR1 DFQATT, CDR2 SNEGSKA (reference sequence). DNA for the CDR3: TGCAGTGCTAGTACTAGCGGGGGTACAGATACGCAGTATTTT. Translation gives CSASTSGGTDTQYF.

The sample holds a few counts of this clonotype. The rearrangement links TRBV28 to TRBJ2-7; D is ambiguous. The CDR3 runs 14 residues. Germline CDR1 MDHEN, CDR2 SYDVKM. V gave up 4 bases and J gave up 0 bases, with 10 bases separating them. The CDR3 reads CASSSGPSSYEQYF. Written as DNA, the CDR3 is TGTGCCAGCAGTTCGGGTCCGAGCTCCTACGAGCAGTACTTC.

In this sample, this clonotype turned up a few times. The chain links TRBV20-1 to TRBJ2-7, with no clear D. Germline CDR1 DFQATT, CDR2 SNEGSKA (reference sequence). Trimming stripped 0 bases from V and 5 bases from J, with 20 bases between. This CDR3 spans 16 amino acids. This CDR3 is CSARDPRAQIVDEQYF. The CDR3 coding sequence is TGCAGTGCTAGAGACCCCCGGGCCCAAATAGTGGACGAGCAGTACTTC.

The CDR3 sequence is CASSRTGEGGYTF. DNA of the CDR3: TGTGCCAGCAGTCGGACAGGGGAAGGAGGCTACACCTTC. The V and J genes are TRBV28 and TRBJ1-2, with 9 bases lining up with TRBD1. The germline gives CDR1 MDHEN, CDR2 SYDVKM. CDR3 length: 13 residues. J lost 8 bases, V lost 5 bases, and 6 bases had no gene match.